This TCR beta chain emerged from a study of CD8 T cells in ankylosing spondylitis. Germline lookup yields CDR1 SGHVS and CDR2 FQNEAQ. After removal of 4 bases from V and 6 bases from J, the junction contained 3 bases not matched to a gene. The CDR3 length is 13 residues. This clonotype was counted ten times or more. The antigen is undetermined. Points from the study as a whole: Ankylosing spondylitis blood seemed to carry a telltale TCR beta motif made of several highly homologous variants. Those disease-linked clones were CD8+; they were also relatively rare in peripheral blood.

Quantitative molecular-barcoded 5'-RACE generated the TCR beta libraries. TCRdb reprocessed the 5' RACE reads with MiXCR, giving one entry per CDR3 protein. The table records 30,000 to 40,000 distinct CDR3 sequences, about 6.8% of them present only once. The TCR originated in a male donor with ankylosing spondylitis or in good health (not recorded which). The specimen sequenced was blood, either unsorted or a sorted T cell fraction (not recorded which). The V gene is TRBV7-8, the J gene TRBJ2-4, with 7 bases that match TRBD2. CDR3: CASSWGGGNIQYF. CDR3 in DNA: TGTGCCAGCAGCTGGGGGGGGGGAAACATTCAGTACTTC.